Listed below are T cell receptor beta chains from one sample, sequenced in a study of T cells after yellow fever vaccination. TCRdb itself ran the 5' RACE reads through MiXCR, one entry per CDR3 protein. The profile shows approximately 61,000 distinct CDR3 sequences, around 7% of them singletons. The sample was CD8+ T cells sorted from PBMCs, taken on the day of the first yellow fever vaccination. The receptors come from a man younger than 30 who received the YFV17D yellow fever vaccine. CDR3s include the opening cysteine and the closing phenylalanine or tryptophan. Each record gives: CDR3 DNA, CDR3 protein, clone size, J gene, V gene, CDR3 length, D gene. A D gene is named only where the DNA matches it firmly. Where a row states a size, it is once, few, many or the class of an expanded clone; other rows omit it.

CDR3 DNA: TGTGCCAGCAGCCCGACTAGTAGGGAGACCCAGTACTTC
CDR3 protein: CASSPTSRETQYF
clone size: many
J gene: TRBJ2-5
V gene: TRBV12-3/TRBV12-4
CDR3 length: 13
D gene: .

CDR3 DNA: TGTGCCAGCGCCCTTTCCGGGACACAATACAATGAGCAGTTCTTC
CDR3 protein: CASALSGTQYNEQFF
clone size: few
J gene: TRBJ2-1
V gene: TRBV19
CDR3 length: 15
D gene: .

CDR3 DNA: TGTGCCAGCAGCAATGGGGGAGCGGACACTGAAGCTTTCTTT
CDR3 protein: CASSNGGADTEAFF
clone size: few
J gene: TRBJ1-1
V gene: TRBV21-1
CDR3 length: 14
D gene: .

CDR3 DNA: TGCGCCAGCAGCCAATGGACCGGGGCAGATACGCAGTATTTT
CDR3 protein: CASSQWTGADTQYF
clone size: many
J gene: TRBJ2-3
V gene: TRBV4-3
CDR3 length: 14
D gene: .

CDR3 DNA: TGTGCCAGCAGCGTAGTAGGGTTTGAAGCGCAAGAGACCCAGTACTTC
CDR3 protein: CASSVVGFEAQETQYF
clone size: few
J gene: TRBJ2-5
V gene: TRBV9
CDR3 length: 16
D gene: .

CDR3 DNA: TGTGCCTGTACTAGCGGCCAAAATGAGCAGTTCTTC
CDR3 protein: CACTSGQNEQFF
clone size: many
J gene: TRBJ2-1
V gene: TRBV7-2
CDR3 length: 12
D gene: TRBD2

CDR3 DNA: TGTGCCAGCAGTGAATCGATACAGGGGGATTACTATGGCTACACCTTC
CDR3 protein: CASSESIQGDYYGYTF
clone size: .
J gene: TRBJ1-2
V gene: TRBV25-1
CDR3 length: 16
D gene: TRBD1

CDR3 DNA: TGTGCCAGCAGTGAGGGGGTCAGGGGTAGAGGAGATACGCAGTATTTT
CDR3 protein: CASSEGVRGRGDTQYF
clone size: few
J gene: TRBJ2-3
V gene: TRBV12-3/TRBV12-4
CDR3 length: 16
D gene: .

CDR3 DNA: TGCAGTGCTACCGGGACGGCGAACACTGAAGCTTTCTTT
CDR3 protein: CSATGTANTEAFF
clone size: .
J gene: TRBJ1-1
V gene: TRBV20-1
CDR3 length: 13
D gene: .

CDR3 DNA: TGTGCCATCACGAGTTCAAGCACAGATACGCAGTATTTT
CDR3 protein: CAITSSSTDTQYF
clone size: .
J gene: TRBJ2-3
V gene: TRBV10-3
CDR3 length: 13
D gene: .

CDR3 DNA: TGTGCCAGCTCACCATTGGTCGACAGGGACTCCCAGTTCTTC
CDR3 protein: CASSPLVDRDSQFF
clone size: .
J gene: TRBJ2-1
V gene: TRBV18
CDR3 length: 14
D gene: .

CDR3 DNA: TGTGCCAGCAGTTTGGGACAGGGCCCCTACTCCTACAATGAGCAGTTCTTC
CDR3 protein: CASSLGQGPYSYNEQFF
clone size: many
J gene: TRBJ2-1
V gene: TRBV12-3/TRBV12-4
CDR3 length: 17
D gene: TRBD1

CDR3 DNA: TGTGCCAGGAGCATTTGGACACCCTACGAGCAGTACTTC
CDR3 protein: CARSIWTPYEQYF
clone size: .
J gene: TRBJ2-7
V gene: TRBV12-3/TRBV12-4
CDR3 length: 13
D gene: .

CDR3 DNA: TGTGCCAGCAGTTGGGGCCCGAACTTAGACAGTCTAGGAGGGGAGCTGTTTTTT
CDR3 protein: CASSWGPNLDSLGGELFF
clone size: .
J gene: TRBJ2-2
V gene: TRBV6-5
CDR3 length: 18
D gene: .

CDR3 DNA: TGCGCCAGCAGCGTGACAGGGGCCTACGAGCAGTACTTC
CDR3 protein: CASSVTGAYEQYF
clone size: .
J gene: TRBJ2-7
V gene: TRBV5-1
CDR3 length: 13
D gene: TRBD1

CDR3 DNA: TGTGCCAGCAGTTATCAACCGGAGGACAGGGACGGTGAGCAGTTCTTC
CDR3 protein: CASSYQPEDRDGEQFF
clone size: few
J gene: TRBJ2-1
V gene: TRBV7-9
CDR3 length: 16
D gene: TRBD1

CDR3 DNA: TGCGCCAGCAGATTCGCCACAGGGGGGGCTAGGGATACGCAGTATTTT
CDR3 protein: CASRFATGGARDTQYF
clone size: few
J gene: TRBJ2-3
V gene: TRBV5-1
CDR3 length: 16
D gene: .

CDR3 DNA: TGCGCCAGCAGCCAACTCCCTAGCGGGGGGCGGTACAATGAGCAGTTCTTC
CDR3 protein: CASSQLPSGGRYNEQFF
clone size: few
J gene: TRBJ2-1
V gene: TRBV4-3
CDR3 length: 17
D gene: TRBD2

CDR3 DNA: TGTGCCAGCAGCGAATACCGGGACAGGGGCTATGGCTACACCTTC
CDR3 protein: CASSEYRDRGYGYTF
clone size: .
J gene: TRBJ1-2
V gene: TRBV6-1
CDR3 length: 15
D gene: TRBD1

CDR3 DNA: TGTGCCAGCAGTCACGACAGGGCGACCTACAATGAGCAGTTCTTC
CDR3 protein: CASSHDRATYNEQFF
clone size: many
J gene: TRBJ2-1
V gene: TRBV12-3/TRBV12-4
CDR3 length: 15
D gene: TRBD1

CDR3 DNA: TGCAGCGTTGGTGATGACGGGGGTCTTTATGGCTACACCTTC
CDR3 protein: CSVGDDGGLYGYTF
clone size: few
J gene: TRBJ1-2
V gene: TRBV29-1
CDR3 length: 14
D gene: .

CDR3 DNA: TGTGCCAGCAGTCCACGACAGGGGCGGGACACTGAAGCTTTCTTT
CDR3 protein: CASSPRQGRDTEAFF
clone size: many
J gene: TRBJ1-1
V gene: TRBV12-3/TRBV12-4
CDR3 length: 15
D gene: TRBD1

CDR3 DNA: TGTGCCAGCAGCCCTAGGACTAGCGGCTCCTACAATGAGCAGTTCTTC
CDR3 protein: CASSPRTSGSYNEQFF
clone size: many
J gene: TRBJ2-1
V gene: TRBV28
CDR3 length: 16
D gene: TRBD2

CDR3 DNA: TGTGCCAGCAGCCAAGGGAGGGAGTTGAGCTCCTACAATGAGCAGTTCTTC
CDR3 protein: CASSQGRELSSYNEQFF
clone size: .
J gene: TRBJ2-1
V gene: TRBV4-2
CDR3 length: 17
D gene: .

CDR3 DNA: TGCGCCAGCAGCCAAGAAACGTCGGTACAGGTCCCCGAAGAGACCCAGTACTTC
CDR3 protein: CASSQETSVQVPEETQYF
clone size: .
J gene: TRBJ2-5
V gene: TRBV4-1
CDR3 length: 18
D gene: .

CDR3 DNA: TGTGCCAGCAGTCTAGACAGGGCGTACACTGAAGCTTTCTTT
CDR3 protein: CASSLDRAYTEAFF
clone size: many
J gene: TRBJ1-1
V gene: TRBV27
CDR3 length: 14
D gene: TRBD1

CDR3 DNA: TGTGCCAGCAGCTCTACAGGCTTTTCCTACGAGCAGTACTTC
CDR3 protein: CASSSTGFSYEQYF
clone size: .
J gene: TRBJ2-7
V gene: TRBV9
CDR3 length: 14
D gene: .

CDR3 DNA: TGCAGCGTTGGGGGGTGGGATGAGCAGTTCTTC
CDR3 protein: CSVGGWDEQFF
clone size: many
J gene: TRBJ2-1
V gene: TRBV29-1
CDR3 length: 11
D gene: .

CDR3 DNA: TGTGCCAGTAGTATTGACCGGGACAGGACTCTTCTCTCCTACAATGAGCAGTTCTTC
CDR3 protein: CASSIDRDRTLLSYNEQFF
clone size: .
J gene: TRBJ2-1
V gene: TRBV19
CDR3 length: 19
D gene: TRBD1

CDR3 DNA: TGTGCCAGCACCTTCGAGGTCCGTAACTATGGCTACACCTTC
CDR3 protein: CASTFEVRNYGYTF
clone size: few
J gene: TRBJ1-2
V gene: TRBV5-6
CDR3 length: 14
D gene: .

CDR3 DNA: TGCGCCAGCAGCTCCCATTTGGCCATCTCTGGAAACACCATATATTTT
CDR3 protein: CASSSHLAISGNTIYF
clone size: few
J gene: TRBJ1-3
V gene: TRBV5-1
CDR3 length: 16
D gene: .

CDR3 DNA: TGTGCCAGTAGATCATATAGTCATCAGCCCCAGCATTTT
CDR3 protein: CASRSYSHQPQHF
clone size: many
J gene: TRBJ1-5
V gene: TRBV19
CDR3 length: 13
D gene: .

CDR3 DNA: TGTGCCAGCAGTTTACTGGGCGGCTTGGGATACGAGCAGTACTTC
CDR3 protein: CASSLLGGLGYEQYF
clone size: .
J gene: TRBJ2-7
V gene: TRBV12-3/TRBV12-4
CDR3 length: 15
D gene: .

CDR3 DNA: TGCAGTGCTGAGGGCGGGGGGCCAGATACGCAGTATTTT
CDR3 protein: CSAEGGGPDTQYF
clone size: .
J gene: TRBJ2-3
V gene: TRBV20-1
CDR3 length: 13
D gene: TRBD2

CDR3 DNA: TGTGCCAGCAGTTGGTTCAGGGGGGCCAATCAGCCCCAGCATTTT
CDR3 protein: CASSWFRGANQPQHF
clone size: many
J gene: TRBJ1-5
V gene: TRBV6-2/TRBV6-3
CDR3 length: 15
D gene: TRBD1